This section outlines one T cell receptor beta chain sequence together with its context. This specimen comes from a study of control samples from healthy donors and cancer patients. Here immunoSEQ multiplex PCR was the method, and the copy in TCRdb shows in-frame clones only, minus some. This repertoire shows roughly 120,000 clones, more than 70% found once; its top ten account for more than 2.5%. The CDR3 covers 12 residues. Between the trimmed V and J ends, which lost 3 bases and 5 bases, there was a span of 10 bases. Germline V CDR1 and CDR2: DFQATT, SNEGSKA (reference sequence). The genes are TRBV20-1 and TRBJ1-2; D gene unclear. This clonotype was obtained from a man aged 45-60 years in good health. Sequencing input: blood. CDR3 bases: TGCAGTGCTAGTTTGAGGGCTTATGGCTACACCTTC. Encoded protein: CSASLRAYGYTF.